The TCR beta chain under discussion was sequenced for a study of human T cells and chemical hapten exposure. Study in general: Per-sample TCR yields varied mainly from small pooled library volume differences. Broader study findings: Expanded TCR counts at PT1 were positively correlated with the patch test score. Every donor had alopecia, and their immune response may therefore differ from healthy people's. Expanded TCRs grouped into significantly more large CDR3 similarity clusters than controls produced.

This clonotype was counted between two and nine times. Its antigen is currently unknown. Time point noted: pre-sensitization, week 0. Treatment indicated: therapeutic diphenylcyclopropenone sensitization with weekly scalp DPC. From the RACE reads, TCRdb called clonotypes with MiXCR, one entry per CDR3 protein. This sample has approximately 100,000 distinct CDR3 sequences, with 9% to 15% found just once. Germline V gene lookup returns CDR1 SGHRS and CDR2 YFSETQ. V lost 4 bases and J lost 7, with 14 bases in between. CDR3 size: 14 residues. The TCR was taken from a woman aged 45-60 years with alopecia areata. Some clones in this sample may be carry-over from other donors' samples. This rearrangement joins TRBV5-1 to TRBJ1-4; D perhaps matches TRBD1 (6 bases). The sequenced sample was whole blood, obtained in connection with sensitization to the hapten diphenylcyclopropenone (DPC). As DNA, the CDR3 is TGCGCCAGCAGCCCAACGACAGGCAGTGAAAAACTGTTTTTT. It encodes CASSPTTGSEKLFF.